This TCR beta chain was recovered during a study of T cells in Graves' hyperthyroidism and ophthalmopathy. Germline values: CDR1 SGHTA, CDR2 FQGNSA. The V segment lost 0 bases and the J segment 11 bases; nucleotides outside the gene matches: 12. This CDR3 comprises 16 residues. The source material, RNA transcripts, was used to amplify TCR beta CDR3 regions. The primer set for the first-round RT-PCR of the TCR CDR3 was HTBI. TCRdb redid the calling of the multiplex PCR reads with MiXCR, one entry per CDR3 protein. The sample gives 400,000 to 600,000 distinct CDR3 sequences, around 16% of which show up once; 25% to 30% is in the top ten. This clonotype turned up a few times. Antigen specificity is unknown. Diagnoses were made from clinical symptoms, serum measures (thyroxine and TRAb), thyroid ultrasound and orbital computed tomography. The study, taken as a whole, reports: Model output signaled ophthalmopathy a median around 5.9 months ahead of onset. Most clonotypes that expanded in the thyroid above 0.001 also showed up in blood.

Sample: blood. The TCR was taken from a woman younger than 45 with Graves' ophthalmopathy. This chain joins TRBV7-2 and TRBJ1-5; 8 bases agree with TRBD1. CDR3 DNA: TGTGCCAGCAGCTTAGCGTTCGGACAGGGTACGGAAGCCCAGCATTTT. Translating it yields CASSLAFGQGTEAQHF. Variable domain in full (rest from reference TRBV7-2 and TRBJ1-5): GAGVSQSPSNKVTEKGKDVELRCDPISGHTALYWYRQSLGQGLEFLIYFQGNSAPDKSGLPSDRFSAERTGGSVSTLTIQRTQQEDSAVYLCASSLAFGQGTEAQHFGDGTRLSIL.